This T cell receptor (beta chain) is drawn from a study of Graves' ophthalmopathy and Graves' hyperthyroidism. On this clonotype itself: Antigen specificity is unknown.

Ophthalmopathy donors were characterized by moderate-to-severe activity, CAS of at least 3, NOSPECS of at least 4, and duration under 3 months. Establishment of the diagnosis relied upon clinical symptoms, serum thyroxine, TRAb, thyroid ultrasound and orbital computed tomography. The sequenced template was RNA, covering the TCR beta CDR3 region. The first round was an RT-PCR with HTBI primers, and the second round was a multiplex PCR. TCRdb redid the calling of the multiplex PCR reads with MiXCR, one entry per CDR3 protein. This table holds about 400,000 distinct CDR3 sequences, about 16% found once. CDR1 is SGHRS and CDR2 is YFSETQ in the germline V gene. With 4 bases removed from V and 1 base from J, the gap between germline ends came to 18 bases. The CDR3 runs to 16 residues. General study points: Blood repertoires reportedly contained most expanded thyroid clonotypes above 0.001 frequency.

The chain is built from TRBV5-1 and TRBJ2-7, with D uncertain. This sequence was found in a woman aged 18-29 years with Graves' ophthalmopathy. Sequencing used peripheral blood. The CDR3 is CASSSLGLTESYEQYF. In nucleotides, the CDR3 is TGCGCCAGCAGCAGTTTAGGCCTAACCGAATCCTACGAGCAGTACTTC.